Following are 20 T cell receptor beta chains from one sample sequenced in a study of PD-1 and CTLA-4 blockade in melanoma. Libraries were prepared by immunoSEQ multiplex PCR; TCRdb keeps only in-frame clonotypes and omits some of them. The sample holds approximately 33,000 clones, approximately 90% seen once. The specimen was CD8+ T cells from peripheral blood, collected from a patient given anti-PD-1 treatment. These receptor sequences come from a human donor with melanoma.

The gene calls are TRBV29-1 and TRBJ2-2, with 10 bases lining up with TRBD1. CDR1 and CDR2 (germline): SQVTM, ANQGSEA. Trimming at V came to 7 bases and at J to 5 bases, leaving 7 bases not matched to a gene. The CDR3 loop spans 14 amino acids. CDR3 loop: CSGSDRGYTGELFF. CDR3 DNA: TGCAGCGGCTCGGACAGGGGGTATACCGGGGAGCTGTTTTTT.

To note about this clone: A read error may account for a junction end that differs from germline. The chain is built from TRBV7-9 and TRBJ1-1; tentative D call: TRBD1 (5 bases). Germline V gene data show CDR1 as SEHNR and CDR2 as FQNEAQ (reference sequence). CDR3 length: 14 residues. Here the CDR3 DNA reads TGTGCCAGCAGCGGGTACAAAGGAGGGACTGGAGCTTTCTTT. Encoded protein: CASSGYKGGTGAFF.

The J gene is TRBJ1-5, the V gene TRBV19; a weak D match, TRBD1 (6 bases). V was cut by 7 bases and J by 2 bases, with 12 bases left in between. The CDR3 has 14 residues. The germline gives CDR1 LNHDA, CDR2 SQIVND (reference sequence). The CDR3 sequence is CASTTGAGNQPQHF. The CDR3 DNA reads TGTGCCAGTACGACGGGGGCGGGCAATCAGCCCCAGCATTTT.

This CDR3 reads CAGGSITGELFF. The DNA of the CDR3 is TGTGCAGGCGGGAGTATAACCGGGGAGCTGTTTTTT. J is TRBJ2-2 and V is TRBV27, with 7 bases that match TRBD2. CDR3 length: 12 amino acids. Germline values: CDR1 MNHEY, CDR2 SMNVEV (reference sequence).

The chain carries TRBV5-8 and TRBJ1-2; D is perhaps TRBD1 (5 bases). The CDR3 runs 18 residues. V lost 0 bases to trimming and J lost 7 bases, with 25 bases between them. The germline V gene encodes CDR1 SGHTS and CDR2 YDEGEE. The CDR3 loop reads CASSLEANRIHGRGGYTF. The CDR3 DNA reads TGTGCCAGCAGCTTGGAGGCAAACCGAATCCACGGGAGGGGTGGCTACACCTTC.

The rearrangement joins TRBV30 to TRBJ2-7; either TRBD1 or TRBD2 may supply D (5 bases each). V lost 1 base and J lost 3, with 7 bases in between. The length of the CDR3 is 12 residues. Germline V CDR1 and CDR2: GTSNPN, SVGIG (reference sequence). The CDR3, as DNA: TGTGCCTGGAGTGAGAGGGGCTACGAGCAGTACTTC. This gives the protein CAWSERGYEQYF.

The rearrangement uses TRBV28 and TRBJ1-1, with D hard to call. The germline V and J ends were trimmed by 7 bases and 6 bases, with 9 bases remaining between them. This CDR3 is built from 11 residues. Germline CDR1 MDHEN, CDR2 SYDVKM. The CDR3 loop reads CASNPGSEAFF. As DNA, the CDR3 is TGTGCCAGCAACCCAGGATCTGAAGCTTTCTTT.

CDR3 nucleotides: TGTGCCAGCAGTTTGCCTGAAGCCTCTCCCTACAATGAGCAGTTCTTC. Amino acid sequence: CASSLPEASPYNEQFF. The chain combines TRBV28 with TRBJ2-1; D uncertain. V shed 3 bases and J shed 2 bases, with 14 bases lying between them. The germline V gene encodes CDR1 MDHEN and CDR2 SYDVKM. CDR3 length: 16 residues.

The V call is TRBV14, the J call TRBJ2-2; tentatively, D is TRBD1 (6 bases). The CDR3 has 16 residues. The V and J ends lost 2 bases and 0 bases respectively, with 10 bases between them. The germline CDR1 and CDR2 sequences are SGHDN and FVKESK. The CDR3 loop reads CASSQLTGTNTGELFF. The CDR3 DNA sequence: TGTGCCAGCAGCCAATTGACAGGCACGAACACCGGGGAGCTGTTTTTT.

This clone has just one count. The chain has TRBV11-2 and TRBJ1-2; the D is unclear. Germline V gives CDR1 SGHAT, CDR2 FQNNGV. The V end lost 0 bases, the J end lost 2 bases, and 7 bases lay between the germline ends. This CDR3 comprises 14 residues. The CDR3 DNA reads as TGTGCCAGCAGCTTAGAGAGTGGAAACTATGGCTACACCTTC. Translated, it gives CASSLESGNYGYTF.

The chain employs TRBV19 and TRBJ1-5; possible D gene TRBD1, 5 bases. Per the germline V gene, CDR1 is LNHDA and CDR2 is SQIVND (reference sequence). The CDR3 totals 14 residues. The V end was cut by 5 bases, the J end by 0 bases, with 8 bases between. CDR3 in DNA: TGTGCCAGTAGTCTAGGGGTTAGCAATCAGCCCCAGCATTTT. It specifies CASSLGVSNQPQHF.

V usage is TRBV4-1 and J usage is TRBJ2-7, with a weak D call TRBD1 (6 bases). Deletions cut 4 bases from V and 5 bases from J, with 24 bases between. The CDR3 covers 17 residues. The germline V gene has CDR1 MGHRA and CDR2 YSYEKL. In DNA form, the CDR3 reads TGCGCCAGCAGCCTCCTGGATCCGGGACAAGGAGGCCACGAGCAGTACTTC. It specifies CASSLLDPGQGGHEQYF.

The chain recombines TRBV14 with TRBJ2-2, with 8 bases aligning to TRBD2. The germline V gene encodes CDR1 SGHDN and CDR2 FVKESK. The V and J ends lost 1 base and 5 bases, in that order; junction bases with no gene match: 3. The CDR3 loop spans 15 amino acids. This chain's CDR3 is CASSQAGGPTGELFF. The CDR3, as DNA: TGTGCCAGCAGCCAAGCGGGAGGGCCTACCGGGGAGCTGTTTTTT.

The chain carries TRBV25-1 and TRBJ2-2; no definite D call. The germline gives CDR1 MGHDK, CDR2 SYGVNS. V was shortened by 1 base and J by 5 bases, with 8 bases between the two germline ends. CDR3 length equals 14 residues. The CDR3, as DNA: TGTGCCAGCAGTGAATTTGAAGAGACCGGGGAGCTGTTTTTT. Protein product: CASSEFEETGELFF.

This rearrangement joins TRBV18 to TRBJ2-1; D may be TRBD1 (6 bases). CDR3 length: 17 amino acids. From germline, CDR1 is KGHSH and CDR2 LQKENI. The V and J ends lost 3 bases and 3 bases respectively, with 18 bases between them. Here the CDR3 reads CASSPGIGGAHYNEQFF. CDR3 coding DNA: TGTGCCAGCTCACCGGGGATAGGGGGAGCCCACTACAATGAGCAGTTCTTC.

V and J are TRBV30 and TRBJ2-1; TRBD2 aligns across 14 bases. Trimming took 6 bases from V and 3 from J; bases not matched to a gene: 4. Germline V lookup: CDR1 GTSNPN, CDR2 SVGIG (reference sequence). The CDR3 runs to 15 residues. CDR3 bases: TGTGCCTGCAGACTAGCGGGGGGGAACTACAATGAGCAGTTCTTC. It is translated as CACRLAGGNYNEQFF.

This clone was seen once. The DNA for the CDR3 is TGTGCCACCAGTGATTTACGGGGTTCGAGCACCGGGGAGCTGTTTTTT. It specifies CATSDLRGSSTGELFF. This rearrangement joins TRBV24-1 to TRBJ2-2, with D perhaps matching TRBD2 (5 bases). The germline CDR1 and CDR2 sequences are KGHDR and SFDVKD. Deletions cut 1 base from V and 4 bases from J, with 12 bases between. The CDR3 is made up of 16 amino acids.

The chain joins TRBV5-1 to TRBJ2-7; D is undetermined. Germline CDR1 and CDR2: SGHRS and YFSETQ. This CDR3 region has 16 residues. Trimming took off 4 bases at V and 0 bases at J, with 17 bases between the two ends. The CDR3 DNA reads TGCGCCAGCAGCGCAAACGGACGAAGGAGCTCCTACGAGCAGTACTTC. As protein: CASSANGRRSSYEQYF. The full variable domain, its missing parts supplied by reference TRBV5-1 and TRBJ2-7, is KAGVTQTPRYLIKTRGQQVTLSCSPISGHRSVSWYQQTPGQGLQFLFEYFSETQRNKGNFPGRFSGRQFSNSRSEMNVSTLELGDSALYLCASSANGRRSSYEQYFGPGTRLTVT.

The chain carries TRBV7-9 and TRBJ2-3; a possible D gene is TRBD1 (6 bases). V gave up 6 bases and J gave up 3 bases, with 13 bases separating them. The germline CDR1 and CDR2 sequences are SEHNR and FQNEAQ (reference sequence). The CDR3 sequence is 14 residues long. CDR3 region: CASSPGTRTDTQYF. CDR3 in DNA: TGTGCCAGCAGTCCCGGGACAAGAACAGATACGCAGTATTTT.

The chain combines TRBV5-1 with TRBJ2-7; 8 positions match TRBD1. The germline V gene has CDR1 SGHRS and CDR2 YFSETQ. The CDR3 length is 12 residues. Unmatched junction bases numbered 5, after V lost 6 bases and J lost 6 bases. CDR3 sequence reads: CASNGQGGEQYF. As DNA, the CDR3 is TGCGCCAGCAACGGACAGGGCGGCGAGCAGTACTTC.